The T cell receptor beta chain under discussion was sequenced for a study of T cell responses to AZD1222 COVID-19 vaccine. Assay: immunoSEQ multiplex PCR; the TCRdb copy retains only in-frame clones and omits some. The profile shows about 62,000 clones, 70% to 90% of them singletons. The CDR3 has 13 residues. The V end lost 1 base, the J end lost 9 bases, and 12 bases lay between the germline ends. Germline V gene sequence: CDR1 MNHNS, CDR2 SASEGT. The receptor's source is an adult in good health. The chain uses TRBV6-1 and TRBJ1-1; D is possibly TRBD1 (5 bases). The sequences come from peripheral blood, collected on day 0 of AZD1222 vaccination. The CDR3 spells CASSEEGTDKAFF. The CDR3 region has the DNA TGTGCCAGCAGTGAAGAGGGGACGGATAAAGCTTTCTTT.